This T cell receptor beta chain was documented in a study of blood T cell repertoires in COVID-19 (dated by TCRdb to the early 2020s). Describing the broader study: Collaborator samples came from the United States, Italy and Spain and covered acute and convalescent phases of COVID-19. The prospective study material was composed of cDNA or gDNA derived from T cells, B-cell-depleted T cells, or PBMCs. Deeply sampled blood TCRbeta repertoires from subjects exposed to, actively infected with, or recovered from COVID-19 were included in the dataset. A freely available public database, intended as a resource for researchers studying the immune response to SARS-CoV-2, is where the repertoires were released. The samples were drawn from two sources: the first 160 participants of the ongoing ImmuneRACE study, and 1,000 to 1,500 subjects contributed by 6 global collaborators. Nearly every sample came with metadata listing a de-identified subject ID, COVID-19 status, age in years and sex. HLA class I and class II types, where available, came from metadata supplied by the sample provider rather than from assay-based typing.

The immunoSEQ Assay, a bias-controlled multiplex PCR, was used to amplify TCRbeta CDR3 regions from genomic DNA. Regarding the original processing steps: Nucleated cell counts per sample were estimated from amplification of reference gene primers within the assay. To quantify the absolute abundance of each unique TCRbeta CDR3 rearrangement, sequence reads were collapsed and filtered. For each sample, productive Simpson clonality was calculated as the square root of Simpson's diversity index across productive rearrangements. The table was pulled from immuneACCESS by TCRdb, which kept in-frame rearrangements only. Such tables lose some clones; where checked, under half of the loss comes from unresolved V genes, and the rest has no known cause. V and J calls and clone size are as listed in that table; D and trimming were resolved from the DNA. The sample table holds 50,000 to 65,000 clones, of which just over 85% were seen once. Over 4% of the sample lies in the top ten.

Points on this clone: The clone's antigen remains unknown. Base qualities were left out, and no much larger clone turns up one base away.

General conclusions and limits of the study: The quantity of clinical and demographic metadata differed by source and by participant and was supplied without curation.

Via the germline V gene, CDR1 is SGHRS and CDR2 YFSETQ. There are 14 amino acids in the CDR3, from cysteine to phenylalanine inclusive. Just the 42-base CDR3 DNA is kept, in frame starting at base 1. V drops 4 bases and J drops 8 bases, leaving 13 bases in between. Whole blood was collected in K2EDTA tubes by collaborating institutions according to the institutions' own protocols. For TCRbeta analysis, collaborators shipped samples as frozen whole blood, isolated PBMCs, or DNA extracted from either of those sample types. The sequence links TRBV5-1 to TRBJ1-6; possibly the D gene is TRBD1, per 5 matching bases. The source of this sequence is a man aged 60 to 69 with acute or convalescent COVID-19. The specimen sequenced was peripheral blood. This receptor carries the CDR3 CASSRGAQDSPLHF. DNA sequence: TGCGCCAGCAGCCGCGGGGCGCAGGATTCACCCCTCCACTTT.